The 11 T cell receptor beta chains below come from one sample, sequenced in a study of shared clonotypes between healthy human individuals. The data were produced by immunoSEQ multiplex PCR, yet TCRdb's version contains in-frame clones alone and is incomplete. The sample contains some 2,500,000 clones, 85% to 95% of which appear only once. Sequencing used naive CD4+ T cells from PBMCs. Documented subset: CD45RA+ positively selected. These TCRs come from a young man in good health. Some clones in this sample may be carry-over from other donors' samples.

This clone is a singleton in its sample. The chain is built from TRBV5-4 and TRBJ1-6; D is undetermined. Germline V CDR1 and CDR2: SGHNT, YYREEE (reference sequence). This CDR3 is 16 amino acids long. V was cut by 4 bases and J by 10 bases, with 21 bases left in between. The DNA of the CDR3 is TGTGCCAGCAGCCCTGATGGGAGCCGATATGAGTCACCCCTCCACTTT. This sequence encodes CASSPDGSRYESPLHF.

J is TRBJ1-2 and V is TRBV6-1; D is perhaps TRBD1 (6 bases). This CDR3 has 15 amino acids. The V gene's germline CDR1 is MNHNS and CDR2 SASEGT. V was clipped by 3 bases and J by 4 bases, with 15 bases between them. CDR3 residues: CASSDTRAGAYGYTF. Written as DNA, the CDR3 is TGTGCCAGCAGTGACACACGGGCGGGGGCCTATGGCTACACCTTC.

The chain couples TRBV28 to TRBJ1-5; 8 positions agree with TRBD1. Germline CDR1 and CDR2: MDHEN and SYDVKM. Trimming took 5 bases from V and 2 from J; bases not matched to a gene: 5. The CDR3 spans 15 residues. CDR3 in DNA: TGTGCCAGCAGTCGGACAGGGAACGGCAATCAGCCCCAGCATTTT. Translated: CASSRTGNGNQPQHF.

Comments on this clone: At one boundary the junction diverges from the germline segment, which might be a read error. The J gene is TRBJ2-7, the V gene TRBV5-1; D is possibly TRBD2 (5 bases). Germline V gene data show CDR1 as SGHRS and CDR2 as YFSETQ. The CDR3 spans 15 residues. The CDR3 region is CASSLGLTNIYEQYF. The CDR3 region has the DNA TGCGCCAGCAGTTTGGGTTTGACTAATATCTACGAGCAGTACTTC.

In nucleotides, the CDR3 is TGTGCCAGCACCTCCGGGGAGACAGGGGACCTTCAGCCCCAGCATTTT. Amino acid sequence: CASTSGETGDLQPQHF. J is TRBJ1-5 and V is TRBV14, with 8 bases matching TRBD1. Germline loops: CDR1 SGHDN, CDR2 FVKESK. The CDR3 loop spans 16 amino acids. Trimming removed 7 bases from V and 6 bases from J; junction bases left unmatched: 14.

The chain has TRBV29-1 and TRBJ1-1; the D is unclear. The length of the CDR3 is 13 residues. The ends were cut back, 4 bases at V and 0 bases at J, with 9 bases in the middle. Germline V lookup: CDR1 SQVTM, CDR2 ANQGSEA. CDR3 sequence: CSVGMGVNTEAFF. DNA for the CDR3: TGCAGCGTTGGTATGGGAGTGAACACTGAAGCTTTCTTT.

This clone was picked up one time. The chain employs TRBV5-1 and TRBJ2-1; 8 bases fit TRBD2. CDR3 length: 15 amino acids. Germline trimming cut 5 bases from V and 5 bases from J; bases unmatched to any gene: 9. CDR1 is SGHRS, CDR2 YFSETQ, per germline. The CDR3 DNA sequence: TGCGCCAGCAGTTTAACTGGGACTAGTCACAATGAGCAGTTCTTC. Translated, it gives CASSLTGTSHNEQFF.

This clone was detected only once. V gene TRBV15 combines with J gene TRBJ1-1; D perhaps matches TRBD1 (5 bases). V was pared by 4 bases and J by 6 bases, with 18 bases between. The germline CDR1 and CDR2 sequences are LNHNV and YYDKDF (reference sequence). The CDR3 runs to 15 residues. The CDR3 spells CATSKLGNGGAEAFF. CDR3 coding DNA: TGTGCCACCAGCAAGCTCGGGAATGGGGGGGCTGAAGCTTTCTTT.

This chain's CDR3 is CSVRPGQSAEFTEAFF. The DNA for the CDR3 is TGCAGCGTCCGCCCGGGACAGTCGGCGGAGTTCACTGAAGCTTTCTTT. This chain uses TRBV29-1 with TRBJ1-1; 7 nucleotides match TRBD1. This CDR3 contains 16 residues. Germline V gene lookup returns CDR1 SQVTM and CDR2 ANQGSEA. The V and J ends lost 6 bases and 4 bases, in that order; junction bases with no gene match: 17.

This clone occurred once. The rearrangement links TRBV6-5 to TRBJ1-5, with D perhaps TRBD1 (5 bases). Germline values: CDR1 MNHEY, CDR2 SVGAGI. Trimming stripped 4 bases from V and 5 bases from J, with 12 bases between. There are 14 residues in the CDR3. As DNA, the CDR3 is TGTGCCAGCAGTTTCGCAGGGACCCATCAGCCCCAGCATTTT. It yields the protein CASSFAGTHQPQHF.

The chain links TRBV7-2 to TRBJ2-3; weak D call: TRBD1 (5 bases). Trimming cost V 5 bases and J 2 bases, with 11 bases left between them. Germline V gives CDR1 SGHTA, CDR2 FQGNSA. This CDR3 is built from 14 residues. CDR3 nucleotide sequence: TGTGCCAGCAGCACCCGACAGTTCACAGATACGCAGTATTTT. The encoded protein is CASSTRQFTDTQYF.